One sample yielded the 27 T cell receptor beta chains listed below, sequenced in a study of cytomegalovirus exposure and HLA in healthy donors. In the PCR, 60 Vbeta and 13 Jbeta primers were used. TCRdb keeps only in-frame clones here, not all; method: immunoSEQ multiplex PCR. Of about 150,000 clones listed, 76% are singletons. The sequencing sample was made of PBMCs. All receptors come from a woman aged 40-49 years in good health and CMV-seronegative.

The J gene is TRBJ1-2, the V gene TRBV6-1; TRBD1 matches 7 bases. CDR3 length: 14 amino acids. Germline CDR1 is MNHNS and CDR2 is SASEGT. With V trimmed by 1 base and J by 4 bases, 3 bases remained unmatched. CDR3 nucleotide sequence: TGTGCCAGCAGTGAAGGAGGGGGCGGCTATGGCTACACCTTC. Residues: CASSEGGGGYGYTF.

The CDR3 loop reads CASSPQGETSLFEKLFF. CDR3 nucleotide sequence: TGTGCCAGCAGCCCTCAAGGGGAGACTAGTTTATTTGAAAAACTGTTTTTT. The chain has TRBV11-2 and TRBJ1-4; D might be TRBD1 (5 bases). This CDR3 is 17 amino acids long. V was cut by 5 bases and J by 7 bases, with 23 bases left in between. From germline, CDR1 is SGHAT and CDR2 FQNNGV.

The genes are TRBV29-1 and TRBJ2-1; TRBD2 matches 11 bases. The CDR3 is 14 residues long. Germline loops: CDR1 SQVTM, CDR2 ANQGSEA. The V gene end was trimmed by 6 bases and the J gene end by 10 bases; junction bases not matched to a gene: 11. The CDR3 protein is CSVSGTSGPREQFF. In DNA form, the CDR3 reads TGCAGCGTGTCCGGGACTAGCGGACCCCGGGAGCAGTTCTTC.

The chain is built from TRBV2 and TRBJ1-3; no reliable D call. The CDR3 runs to 15 residues. Germline-derived CDR1 and CDR2 are SNHLY and FYNNEI. The ends were cut back, 2 bases at V and 4 bases at J, with 12 bases in the middle. The CDR3 region is CASSEHGPAGNTIYF. CDR3 nucleotide sequence: TGTGCCAGCAGTGAACACGGTCCCGCGGGAAACACCATATATTTT.

The rearrangement links TRBV11-2 to TRBJ2-5, with 11 positions matching TRBD1. The V segment lost 4 bases and the J segment 4 bases; nucleotides outside the gene matches: 8. This CDR3 has 16 amino acids. In germline, CDR1 is SGHAT, CDR2 FQNNGV. CDR3 sequence reads: CASSCGQGALRETQYF. The CDR3 DNA follows: TGTGCCAGCAGCTGTGGACAGGGGGCGCTTAGAGAGACCCAGTACTTC.

The chain combines TRBV6-5 with TRBJ2-5, with no clear D. The germline gives CDR1 MNHEY, CDR2 SVGAGI. The CDR3 loop spans 13 amino acids. V gave up 5 bases and J gave up 5 bases, with 12 bases separating them. The DNA for the CDR3 is TGTGCCAGCAGTACGCCCGGTTGGGAGACCCAGTACTTC. It encodes CASSTPGWETQYF.

The gene calls are TRBV5-1 and TRBJ1-6; the match to TRBD1 covers 9 bases. The CDR3 spans 14 residues. Trimming removed 3 bases from V and 10 bases from J; junction bases left unmatched: 5. CDR1 SGHRS and CDR2 YFSETQ come from the germline V gene. The CDR3 loop reads CASSWGQGESPLHF. The CDR3 region has the DNA TGCGCCAGCAGCTGGGGACAGGGCGAATCACCCCTCCACTTT.

This rearrangement joins TRBV27 to TRBJ2-7, with D perhaps matching TRBD1 (6 bases). The CDR3 is 16 residues long. Germline V gives CDR1 MNHEY, CDR2 SMNVEV (reference sequence). Between the trimmed V and J ends, which lost 4 bases and 6 bases, there was a span of 22 bases. The CDR3 coding sequence is TGTGCCAGCAGTTCCCCCTGGGGGCTAGCAGTTGTCGAGCAGTACTTC. Translating gives CASSSPWGLAVVEQYF.

V gene TRBV5-1 combines with J gene TRBJ2-1; TRBD1 is a possible D gene (6 bases). CDR1 is SGHRS, CDR2 YFSETQ, per germline. CDR3 length: 17 amino acids. Trimming took 1 base from V and 6 from J, leaving 20 bases between them. CDR3: CASSLFASERGSNEQFF. The CDR3 DNA reads TGCGCCAGCAGCTTGTTCGCTAGTGAGAGGGGGAGCAATGAGCAGTTCTTC.

The CDR3, as DNA: TGTGCCAGCAGTGATCGGGGCAGGGGGCAAGACGGGTCCTATAATTCACCCCTCCACTTT. This codes for CASSDRGRGQDGSYNSPLHF. This chain connects TRBV2 to TRBJ1-6; 8 bases are shared with TRBD1. J gave up 1 base and V 3 bases, and 14 bases lay outside the gene matches. Germline V gives CDR1 SNHLY, CDR2 FYNNEI. The CDR3 extends over 20 amino acids.

The chain links TRBV7-2 to TRBJ1-1; D is uncertain. V was shortened by 5 bases and J by 0 bases, with 10 bases between the two germline ends. This CDR3 is built from 14 residues. Germline CDR1 is SGHTA and CDR2 is FQGNSA. The CDR3 is CASSPTTMNTEAFF. The CDR3 nucleotides read TGTGCCAGCAGCCCAACAACCATGAACACTGAAGCTTTCTTT. Together with reference TRBV7-2 and TRBJ1-1, the CDR3 gives the full variable domain: GAGVSQSPSNKVTEKGKDVELRCDPISGHTALYWYRQSLGQGLEFLIYFQGNSAPDKSGLPSDRFSAERTGGSVSTLTIQRTQQEDSAVYLCASSPTTMNTEAFFGQGTRLTVV.

The chain carries TRBV5-1 and TRBJ1-1; D is possibly TRBD1 (5 bases). The germline V gene encodes CDR1 SGHRS and CDR2 YFSETQ. Trimming removed 1 base at V and 1 base at J, with 11 bases between. The length of the CDR3 is 15 residues. Here the CDR3 DNA reads TGCGCCAGCAGCTTGAGAAGGGGTAGGAACACTGAAGCTTTCTTT. Translation gives CASSLRRGRNTEAFF.

V gene TRBV4-1 combines with J gene TRBJ2-5; TRBD2 matches at 12 bases. Germline V gene data show CDR1 as MGHRA and CDR2 as YSYEKL. This CDR3 is built from 20 residues. After removal of 0 bases from V and 4 bases from J, the junction contained 15 bases not matched to a gene. The CDR3 loop reads CASSQDSVTSGRWLRETQYF. CDR3 bases: TGCGCCAGCAGCCAAGATTCGGTGACTAGCGGGAGATGGTTAAGAGAGACCCAGTACTTC.

The chain carries TRBV30 and TRBJ1-3; D gene ambiguous. The germline CDR1 and CDR2 sequences are GTSNPN and SVGIG (reference sequence). V lost 0 bases, J lost 0 bases, and 6 bases lay in between. The CDR3 runs to 14 residues. CDR3 sequence: CAWSVTSSGNTIYF. The CDR3 DNA sequence: TGTGCCTGGAGTGTAACAAGCTCTGGAAACACCATATATTTT.

This clone was found a few times. J is TRBJ1-1 and V is TRBV29-1; tentative D call: TRBD1 (6 bases). The CDR3 length is 13 residues. Germline-derived CDR1 and CDR2 are SQVTM and ANQGSEA. V was clipped by 5 bases and J by 1 base, with 11 bases between them. CDR3 in amino acids: CSVSRQENTEAFF. CDR3 coding DNA: TGCAGCGTTTCGCGACAGGAGAACACTGAAGCTTTCTTT.

The rearrangement joins TRBV6-5 to TRBJ1-2; the match to TRBD1 covers 7 bases. Trimming at V came to 5 bases and at J to 8 bases, leaving 8 bases not matched to a gene. The germline CDR1 and CDR2 sequences are MNHEY and SVGAGI. The CDR3 has 13 residues. CDR3 in DNA: TGTGCCAGCAGTACCGGGACAGCTAAAGGCTACACCTTC. This translates into CASSTGTAKGYTF.

The chain uses TRBV28 and TRBJ2-7; a possible D gene is TRBD2 (6 bases). From germline, CDR1 is MDHEN and CDR2 SYDVKM. The CDR3 totals 14 residues. V was trimmed by 3 bases and J by 5 bases, leaving 14 bases between them. In DNA form, the CDR3 reads TGTGCCAGCAGTTTGGGACTGGTGGGGCACGAGCAGTACTTC. Protein: CASSLGLVGHEQYF.

The V and J genes are TRBV14 and TRBJ2-7, with D perhaps TRBD2 (5 bases). The CDR3 totals 13 residues. The germline CDR1 and CDR2 sequences are SGHDN and FVKESK. Trimming removed 6 bases at V and 3 bases at J, with 12 bases between. CDR3 in amino acids: CASRPAGVYEQYF. CDR3 bases: TGTGCCAGCAGGCCGGCCGGGGTCTACGAGCAGTACTTC. Together with reference TRBV14 and TRBJ2-7, the CDR3 gives the full variable domain: EAGVTQFPSHSVIEKGQTVTLRCDPISGHDNLYWYRRVMGKEIKFLLHFVKESKQDESGMPNNRFLAERTGGTYSTLKVQPAELEDSGVYFCASRPAGVYEQYFGPGTRLTVT.

This clone was observed a few times. CDR3 sequence reads: CAISGEQGTTNEKLFF. CDR3 in DNA: TGTGCCATCAGTGGCGAACAGGGCACAACTAATGAAAAACTGTTTTTT. This chain links TRBV10-3 with TRBJ1-4, with a tentative D call TRBD1 (6 bases). With 4 bases removed from V and 0 bases from J, the gap between germline ends came to 12 bases. Per germline, CDR1 ENHRY and CDR2 SYGVKD. The CDR3 length is 16 residues.

This chain links TRBV7-6 with TRBJ1-2; a weak D match, TRBD1 (6 bases). The CDR3 runs to 15 residues. CDR1 and CDR2 (germline): SGHVS, FNYEAQ. Trimming pared 0 bases from V and 8 bases from J, leaving 16 bases between. The CDR3 is CASSLATGQLLGYTF. The CDR3 DNA is TGTGCCAGCAGCTTAGCTACCGGACAGCTATTAGGCTACACCTTC.

The V call is TRBV19, the J call TRBJ2-7; 9 bases are shared with TRBD1. CDR3 length: 14 amino acids. Per germline, CDR1 LNHDA and CDR2 SQIVND (reference sequence). J was trimmed by 6 bases and V by 4 bases; bases with no gene match: 7. CDR3 region: CASSSGQGNLEQYF. The DNA of the CDR3 is TGTGCCAGTAGTAGCGGACAGGGGAACCTCGAGCAGTACTTC.

The V call is TRBV28, the J call TRBJ2-7, with D possibly matching TRBD1 (6 bases). CDR3 size: 12 residues. Per the germline V gene, CDR1 is MDHEN and CDR2 is SYDVKM. The germline V and J ends were trimmed by 4 bases and 5 bases, with 9 bases remaining between them. CDR3 loop: CASSSHRDEQYF. In DNA, the CDR3 is TGTGCCAGCAGTTCACACAGGGACGAGCAGTACTTC. Combining the CDR3 with reference TRBV28 and TRBJ2-7 gives the whole variable domain DVKVTQSSRYLVKRTGEKVFLECVQDMDHENMFWYRQDPGLGLRLIYFSYDVKMKEKGDIPEGYSVSREKKERFSLILESASTNQTSMYLCASSSHRDEQYFGPGTRLTVT.

The chain couples TRBV6-6 to TRBJ1-4, with 9 positions matching TRBD1. The V segment lost 6 bases and the J segment 8 bases; nucleotides outside the gene matches: 7. This CDR3 spans 14 amino acids. Germline CDR1 MNHNY, CDR2 SVGAGI (reference sequence). CDR3 loop: CASSSGTGSEKLFF. The CDR3 DNA follows: TGTGCCAGCAGCTCCGGGACAGGGAGCGAAAAACTGTTTTTT.

The chain's CDR3 is CASSVATTGKETQYF. In nucleotides, the CDR3 is TGTGCCAGCAGCGTAGCTACGACAGGGAAAGAGACCCAGTACTTC. The chain joins TRBV9 to TRBJ2-5; 7 nucleotides line up with TRBD1. With V trimmed by 0 bases and J by 3 bases, 5 bases remained unmatched. Germline assignment: CDR1 SGDLS and CDR2 YYNGEE. The CDR3 is made up of 15 amino acids.

The chain couples TRBV27 to TRBJ2-1; a weak D match, TRBD2 (7 bases). The CDR3 sequence is 15 residues long. Trimming left V 6 bases short and J 5 bases short, with 17 bases between. Germline V gene sequence: CDR1 MNHEY, CDR2 SMNVEV (reference sequence). The CDR3 region is CASSPGAGDDNEQFF. CDR3 DNA: TGTGCCAGCAGCCCAGGGGCGGGGGACGACAATGAGCAGTTCTTC.

The chain recombines TRBV14 with TRBJ1-2, with a weak D call TRBD1 (6 bases). The CDR3 has 14 amino acids. Trimming took off 8 bases at V and 8 bases at J, with 21 bases between the two ends. Germline V gives CDR1 SGHDN, CDR2 FVKESK. CDR3 bases: TGTGCCAGCGGTCCCCGGGACATTGTTAGAGGCTACACCTTC. This gives the protein CASGPRDIVRGYTF.

The chain has TRBV18 and TRBJ1-2, with 7 bases lining up with TRBD1. V was clipped by 4 bases and J by 6 bases; unmatched bases: 11. The CDR3 loop spans 15 amino acids. Per germline, CDR1 KGHSH and CDR2 LQKENI. The CDR3 DNA sequence: TGTGCCAGCTCACTCAACCCGACAGGGAGGAATGGCTACACCTTC. Residues: CASSLNPTGRNGYTF. Together with reference TRBV18 and TRBJ1-2, the CDR3 gives the full variable domain: NAGVMQNPRHLVRRRGQEARLRCSPMKGHSHVYWYRQLPEEGLKFMVYLQKENIIDESGMPKERFSAEFPKEGPSILRIQQVVRGDSAAYFCASSLNPTGRNGYTFGSGTRLTVV.